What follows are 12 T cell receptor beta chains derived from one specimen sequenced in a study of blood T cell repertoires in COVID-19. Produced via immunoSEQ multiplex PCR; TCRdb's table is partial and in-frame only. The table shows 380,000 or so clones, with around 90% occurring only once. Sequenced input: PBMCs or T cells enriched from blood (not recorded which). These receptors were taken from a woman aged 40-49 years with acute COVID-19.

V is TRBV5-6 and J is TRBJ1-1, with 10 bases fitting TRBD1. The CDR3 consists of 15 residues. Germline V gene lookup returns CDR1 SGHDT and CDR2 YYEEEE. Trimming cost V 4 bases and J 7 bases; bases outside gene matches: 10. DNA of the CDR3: TGTGCCAGCAGCGCCGGGACAGGGGCTGGGGGTGAAGCTTTCTTT. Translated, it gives CASSAGTGAGGEAFF.

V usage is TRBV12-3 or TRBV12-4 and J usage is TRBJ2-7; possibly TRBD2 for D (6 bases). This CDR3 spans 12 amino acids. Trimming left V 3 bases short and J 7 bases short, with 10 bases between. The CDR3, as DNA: TGTGCCAGCAGTTTTTTTGGGAGGGAGCAGTACTTC. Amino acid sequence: CASSFFGREQYF.

The CDR3, as DNA: TGTGCTAGTGGTTTGTCCCCGGGACAGGAGACTTCACCCCTCCACTTT. Protein sequence: CASGLSPGQETSPLHF. The chain couples TRBV12-5 to TRBJ1-6; 8 positions match TRBD1. The CDR3 spans 16 residues. With 2 bases clipped from V and 9 bases from J, the junction kept 9 bases outside the gene matches. The germline V gene has CDR1 LGHNT and CDR2 FRNRAP.

The CDR3, as DNA: TGTGCCAGCAGAAGGGGTCCCCCAGAGACCCAGTACTTC. Amino acid sequence: CASRRGPPETQYF. V and J are TRBV6-5 and TRBJ2-5; possibly TRBD1 for D (5 bases). Germline-derived CDR1 and CDR2 are MNHEY and SVGAGI. CDR3 length equals 13 residues. The V and J ends lost 6 bases and 4 bases respectively, with 12 bases between them.

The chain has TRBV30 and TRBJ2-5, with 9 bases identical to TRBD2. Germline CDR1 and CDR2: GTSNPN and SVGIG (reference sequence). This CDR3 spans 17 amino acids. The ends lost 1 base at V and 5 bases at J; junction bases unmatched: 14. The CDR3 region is CAWSAGVNGGGGETQYF. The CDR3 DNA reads TGTGCCTGGAGTGCTGGTGTGAACGGCGGGGGGGGCGAGACCCAGTACTTC.

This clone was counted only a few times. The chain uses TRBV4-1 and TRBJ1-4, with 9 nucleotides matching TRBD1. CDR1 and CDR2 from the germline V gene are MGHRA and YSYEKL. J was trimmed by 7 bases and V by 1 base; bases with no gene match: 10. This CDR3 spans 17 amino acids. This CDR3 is CASSQVVFRTGAEKLFF. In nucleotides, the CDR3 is TGCGCCAGCAGCCAAGTCGTTTTCCGGACAGGGGCTGAAAAACTGTTTTTT.

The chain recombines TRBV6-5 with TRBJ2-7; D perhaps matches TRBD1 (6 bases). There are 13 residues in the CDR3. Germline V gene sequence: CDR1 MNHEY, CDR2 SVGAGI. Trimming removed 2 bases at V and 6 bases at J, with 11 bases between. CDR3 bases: TGTGCCAGCAGTTACCAGGGGACGGTCGAGCAGTACTTC. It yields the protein CASSYQGTVEQYF.

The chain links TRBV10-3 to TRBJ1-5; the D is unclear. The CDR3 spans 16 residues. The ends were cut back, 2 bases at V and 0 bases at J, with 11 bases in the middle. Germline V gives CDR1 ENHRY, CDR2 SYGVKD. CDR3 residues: CAISESEVDSNQPQHF. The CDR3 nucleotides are TGTGCCATCAGTGAGAGCGAGGTAGATAGCAATCAGCCCCAGCATTTT.

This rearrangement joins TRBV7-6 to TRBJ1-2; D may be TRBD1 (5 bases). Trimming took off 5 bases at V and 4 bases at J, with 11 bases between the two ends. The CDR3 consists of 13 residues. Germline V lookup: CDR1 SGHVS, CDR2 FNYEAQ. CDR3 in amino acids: CASSPLGGYGYTF. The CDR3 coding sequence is TGTGCCAGCAGCCCCCTCGGGGGCTATGGCTACACCTTC.

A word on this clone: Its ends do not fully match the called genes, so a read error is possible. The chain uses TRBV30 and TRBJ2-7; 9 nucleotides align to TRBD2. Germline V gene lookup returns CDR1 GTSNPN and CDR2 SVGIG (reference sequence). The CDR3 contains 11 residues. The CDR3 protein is CAWSSGGGVSF. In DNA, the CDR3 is TGTGCCTGGAGTTCGGGCGGGGGGGTTTCTTTC.

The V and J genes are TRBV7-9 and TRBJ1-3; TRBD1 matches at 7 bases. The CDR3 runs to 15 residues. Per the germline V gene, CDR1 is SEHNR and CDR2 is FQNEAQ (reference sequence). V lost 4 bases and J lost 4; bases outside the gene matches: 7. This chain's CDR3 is CASSSIADRGNTIYF. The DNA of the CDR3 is TGTGCCAGCAGCTCCATAGCGGACAGGGGAAACACCATATATTTT.

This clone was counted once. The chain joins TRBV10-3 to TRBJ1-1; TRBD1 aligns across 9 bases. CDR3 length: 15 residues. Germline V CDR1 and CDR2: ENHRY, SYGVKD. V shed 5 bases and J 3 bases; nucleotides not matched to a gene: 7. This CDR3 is CAISSKTGGYTEAFF. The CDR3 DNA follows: TGTGCCATCAGTTCGAAGACAGGGGGTTACACTGAAGCTTTCTTT.